What follows are 10 T cell receptor beta chains derived from one specimen sequenced in a study of shared clonotypes between healthy human individuals. Measured with immunoSEQ multiplex PCR; TCRdb has only the in-frame clones, and not every one. Altogether over a million clones are present, roughly 96% being singletons, with the ten largest covering approximately 1.1%. The sample comprised naive CD4+ T cells sorted from blood. Sample subset: CD45RA+ positively selected. Receptors were obtained from a man aged 25 to 40 in good health.

In this sample, this clone turned up once. J is TRBJ2-1 and V is TRBV2; D uncertain. Germline V gives CDR1 SNHLY, CDR2 FYNNEI. The CDR3 consists of 11 residues. Trimming cost V 7 bases and J 5 bases, with 6 bases left between them. CDR3 bases: TGTGCCAGCAAGAAGAACAATGAGCAGTTCTTC. This codes for CASKKNNEQFF.

The chain joins TRBV18 to TRBJ2-3; 9 bases match TRBD2. This CDR3 contains 16 residues. J lost 0 bases, V lost 5 bases, and 6 bases had no gene match. CDR1 is KGHSH and CDR2 is LQKENI in the germline V gene. The chain's CDR3 is CASSSGLAKSTDTQYF. CDR3 sequence (DNA): TGTGCCAGCTCATCAGGACTAGCGAAGAGCACAGATACGCAGTATTTT.

The CDR3 protein is CASSHLAGGYTF. The CDR3 DNA is TGTGCCAGCAGCCACCTCGCAGGGGGCTACACCTTC. The chain has TRBV7-3 and TRBJ1-2, with TRBD1 as a possible D gene (5 bases). V was trimmed by 5 bases and J by 8 bases, leaving 12 bases between them. Germline V lookup: CDR1 SGHTA, CDR2 FQGTGA. This CDR3 is 12 amino acids long.

V and J are TRBV2 and TRBJ2-2; possibly TRBD2 for D (6 bases). This CDR3 region has 15 residues. Germline CDR1 SNHLY, CDR2 FYNNEI. V was shortened by 8 bases and J by 0 bases, with 13 bases between the two germline ends. CDR3 DNA: TGTGCCAGCCGACGGGAGTCTACGAACACCGGGGAGCTGTTTTTT. Translated, it gives CASRRESTNTGELFF.

This chain links TRBV19 with TRBJ1-3; D unclear. This CDR3 is 15 amino acids long. Trimming pared 5 bases from V and 0 bases from J, leaving 11 bases between. From germline, CDR1 is LNHDA and CDR2 SQIVND (reference sequence). The chain's CDR3 is CASSGGILSGNTIYF. CDR3 bases: TGTGCCAGTAGTGGCGGGATCCTCTCTGGAAACACCATATATTTT.

This clone was recorded once. J is TRBJ1-5 and V is TRBV6-1, with 8 bases lining up with TRBD1. This CDR3 is built from 14 residues. The V segment lost 5 bases and the J segment 7 bases; nucleotides outside the gene matches: 7. Germline CDR1 MNHNS, CDR2 SASEGT. CDR3 loop: CASSHSDRVQPQHF. The CDR3 coding sequence is TGTGCCAGCAGTCACTCGGACAGGGTACAGCCCCAGCATTTT.

The chain joins TRBV28 to TRBJ1-5, with 10 bases aligning to TRBD1. Germline loops: CDR1 MDHEN, CDR2 SYDVKM. This CDR3 contains 17 residues. Trimming took 7 bases from V and 4 from J; bases not matched to a gene: 13. The CDR3 protein is CASTPDTGTGENQPQHF. Written as DNA, the CDR3 is TGTGCCAGCACCCCCGATACCGGGACAGGGGAAAATCAGCCCCAGCATTTT.

The genes are TRBV10-3 and TRBJ1-2, with D unclear. V lost 1 base, J lost 3 bases, and 18 bases lay in between. From germline, CDR1 is ENHRY and CDR2 SYGVKD. The CDR3 has 17 residues. CDR3 in DNA: TGTGCCATCAGTGAGTTGGGTCGAGGACCTCCCCACTATGGCTACACCTTC. Protein: CAISELGRGPPHYGYTF.

This chain uses TRBV5-1 with TRBJ2-7; 10 nucleotides align to TRBD2. Trimming removed 7 bases from V and 1 base from J; junction bases left unmatched: 5. The germline CDR1 and CDR2 sequences are SGHRS and YFSETQ. CDR3 length: 14 residues. CDR3 protein: CASARTSGSYEQYF. In DNA form, the CDR3 reads TGCGCCAGCGCTCGGACTAGCGGATCCTACGAGCAGTACTTC.

In the case of this clone: It may be a read error: a sequence one base away is much more abundant. The chain joins TRBV7-9 to TRBJ2-3; the D gene is possibly TRBD2 (6 bases). The CDR3 spans 15 residues. Germline values: CDR1 SEHNR, CDR2 FQNEAQ (reference sequence). Trimming stripped 1 base from V and 3 bases from J, with 11 bases between. CDR3 loop: CASSLDMGGTDTQYF. DNA of the CDR3: TGTGCCAGCAGCTTAGATATGGGGGGAACAGATACGCAGTATTTT.